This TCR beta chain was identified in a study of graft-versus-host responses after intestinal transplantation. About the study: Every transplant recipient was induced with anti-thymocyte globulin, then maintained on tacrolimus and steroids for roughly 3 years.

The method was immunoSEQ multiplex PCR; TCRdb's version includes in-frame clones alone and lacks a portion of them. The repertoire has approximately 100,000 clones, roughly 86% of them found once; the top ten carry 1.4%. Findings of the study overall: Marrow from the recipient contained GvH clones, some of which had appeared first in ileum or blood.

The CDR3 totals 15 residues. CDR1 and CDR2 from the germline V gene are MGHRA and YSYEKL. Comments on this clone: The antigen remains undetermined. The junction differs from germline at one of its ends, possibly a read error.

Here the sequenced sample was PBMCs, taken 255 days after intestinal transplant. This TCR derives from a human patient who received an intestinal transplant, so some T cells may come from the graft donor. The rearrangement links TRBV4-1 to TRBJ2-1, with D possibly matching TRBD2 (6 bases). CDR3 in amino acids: CASSQDLEGGDEQFF. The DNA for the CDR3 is TGTGCCAGCAGCCAAGATCTAGAGGGAGGCGATGAGCAGTTCTTC.